Here is one T cell receptor beta chain with its context. What it binds is unknown. This entry belongs to a study of beta chain features in type 1 diabetes. The authors reverse transcribed all of the isolated RNA, so sequencing captured expressed TCRB transcripts. The method was immunoSEQ multiplex PCR; TCRdb's version includes in-frame clones alone and lacks a portion of them. This table has 600,000 to 750,000 clones, around 12% appearing once. The collection from each donor was one heparinised blood draw averaging about 110 mL. Regarding the study as a whole: Type 1 diabetes patients had TCRB CDR3s that were shorter (moderately but significantly so) in all four CD4+ subsets. VDJ junctions from type 1 diabetes patients carried fewer insertions and larger deletions. The naive, central memory and Treg TCRB repertoires looked more alike in patients than they did in healthy donors. Any PCR bias toward short templates would affect both groups alike.

The CDR3 runs to 17 residues. Germline V CDR1 and CDR2: MGHDK, SYGVNS. Trimming cost V 4 bases and J 0 bases, with 18 bases left between them. Specimen: naive CD4+ T cells from blood. The J gene is TRBJ2-5, the V gene TRBV25-1; D is unclear. The receptor was isolated from a man aged 25 to 45 with type 1 diabetes. As DNA, the CDR3 is TGTGCCAGCAGTGGATATCCTGGCACCCGGTACCAAGAGACCCAGTACTTC. It translates to CASSGYPGTRYQETQYF.